The rows below give T cell receptor beta chains drawn from one sample of a study of blood T cell repertoires in COVID-19. Sequenced by immunoSEQ multiplex PCR; TCRdb stores in-frame clones only, minus some. The sample lists 150,000 to 250,000 clones, 70% to 85% occurring once. Input material: peripheral blood. The receptors stem from a human donor with acute or convalescent COVID-19. The donor label of this sample is uncertain. CDR3s include the opening cysteine and the closing phenylalanine or tryptophan. D genes are given only for firm matches. Rows give clone size only sometimes, using once, few, many, or a class for an expanded clone.

j_call: TRBJ1-3
clone_size: few
v_call: TRBV29-1
d_call: -
cdr3_aa: CSVSTGTSGNTIYF
cdr3_nt: TGCAGCGTTTCCACAGGGACCTCTGGAAACACCATATATTTT

j_call: TRBJ2-1
clone_size: -
v_call: TRBV27
d_call: TRBD1
cdr3_aa: CASRVDRGNNEQFF
cdr3_nt: TGTGCCAGCAGGGTTGACAGGGGAAACAATGAGCAGTTCTTC

j_call: TRBJ1-2
clone_size: -
v_call: TRBV5-1
d_call: TRBD1
cdr3_aa: CASSSPGQGGGYTF
cdr3_nt: TGCGCCAGCAGCTCCCCTGGACAGGGGGGCGGCTACACCTTC

j_call: TRBJ1-1
clone_size: -
v_call: TRBV30
d_call: -
cdr3_aa: CAWKYGMNTEAFF
cdr3_nt: TGTGCCTGGAAATACGGGATGAACACTGAAGCTTTCTTT

j_call: TRBJ2-3
clone_size: -
v_call: TRBV6-6
d_call: TRBD2
cdr3_aa: CASSPTSGRSTSTDTQYF
cdr3_nt: TGTGCCAGCAGTCCTACTAGCGGGAGGTCTACTAGCACAGATACGCAGTATTTT

j_call: TRBJ1-4
clone_size: -
v_call: TRBV7-2
d_call: -
cdr3_aa: CASSRDNGNEKLFF
cdr3_nt: TGTGCCAGCAGCCGGGACAACGGTAATGAAAAACTGTTTTTT

j_call: TRBJ2-6
clone_size: -
v_call: TRBV6-4
d_call: TRBD1
cdr3_aa: CASSSGTGRPGANVLTF
cdr3_nt: TGTGCCAGCAGTTCCGGGACAGGTAGACCTGGGGCCAACGTCCTGACTTTC

j_call: TRBJ1-2
clone_size: -
v_call: TRBV7-3
d_call: -
cdr3_aa: CASSFLTGWGYTF
cdr3_nt: TGTGCCAGCAGCTTCCTTACGGGATGGGGCTACACCTTC

j_call: TRBJ2-1
clone_size: -
v_call: TRBV27
d_call: TRBD1
cdr3_aa: CASMRAPGQGNEQFF
cdr3_nt: TGTGCCAGCATGAGGGCCCCTGGACAGGGCAATGAGCAGTTCTTC

j_call: TRBJ1-6
clone_size: -
v_call: TRBV19
d_call: -
cdr3_aa: CASSIDLNSPLHF
cdr3_nt: TGTGCCAGTAGTATAGATCTGAATTCACCCCTCCACTTT

j_call: TRBJ1-2
clone_size: -
v_call: TRBV30
d_call: -
cdr3_aa: CAWSVNRNYTF
cdr3_nt: TGTGCCTGGAGTGTAAACAGGAATTACACCTTC

j_call: TRBJ2-1
clone_size: -
v_call: TRBV19
d_call: -
cdr3_aa: CASSPRAGYNEQFF
cdr3_nt: TGTGCCAGTAGTCCGCGTGCCGGCTACAATGAGCAGTTCTTC

j_call: TRBJ1-1
clone_size: few
v_call: TRBV4-2
d_call: -
cdr3_aa: CASSQENIRGAKLTEAFF
cdr3_nt: TGTGCCAGCAGCCAAGAAAATATCCGGGGGGCGAAACTGACTGAAGCTTTCTTT

j_call: TRBJ1-2
clone_size: -
v_call: TRBV21-1
d_call: -
cdr3_aa: CASSKGSAALNYGYTF
cdr3_nt: TGTGCCAGCAGCAAAGGGTCCGCGGCTTTAAACTATGGCTACACCTTC

j_call: TRBJ2-1
clone_size: -
v_call: TRBV6-2/TRBV6-3
d_call: TRBD2
cdr3_aa: CASSARIWEGLYNEQFF
cdr3_nt: TGTGCCAGCAGCGCCCGTATTTGGGAGGGCCTATACAATGAGCAGTTCTTC

j_call: TRBJ1-5
clone_size: -
v_call: TRBV7-8
d_call: -
cdr3_aa: CASSLARRGSGQPQHF
cdr3_nt: TGTGCCAGCAGCTTAGCGAGGCGGGGGAGTGGTCAGCCCCAGCATTTT

j_call: TRBJ1-6
clone_size: -
v_call: TRBV28
d_call: -
cdr3_aa: CASSGDPTRPLHF
cdr3_nt: TGTGCCAGCAGTGGAGACCCGACTCGGCCCCTCCACTTT

j_call: TRBJ2-7
clone_size: -
v_call: TRBV15
d_call: TRBD2
cdr3_aa: CATSRDRTGGEQYF
cdr3_nt: TGTGCCACCAGCAGAGACAGGACGGGGGGCGAGCAGTACTTC

j_call: TRBJ2-1
clone_size: -
v_call: TRBV19
d_call: TRBD2
cdr3_aa: CASRREGEQFF
cdr3_nt: TGTGCCAGTAGGAGGGAGGGTGAGCAGTTCTTC

j_call: TRBJ1-1
clone_size: -
v_call: TRBV15
d_call: TRBD1
cdr3_aa: CATSRGSGTGDPFF
cdr3_nt: TGTGCCACCAGCAGGGGATCCGGGACAGGAGACCCATTCTTT

j_call: TRBJ1-2
clone_size: -
v_call: TRBV3-1/TRBV3-2
d_call: -
cdr3_aa: CASSPDRSRSIYGYTF
cdr3_nt: TGTGCCAGCAGCCCCGACAGGTCCCGATCAATTTATGGCTACACCTTC

j_call: TRBJ2-7
clone_size: -
v_call: TRBV5-1
d_call: TRBD1
cdr3_aa: CASSLRGQGSSYEQYF
cdr3_nt: TGCGCCAGCAGCTTGAGGGGACAGGGGAGCTCCTACGAGCAGTACTTC

j_call: TRBJ1-1
clone_size: -
v_call: TRBV6-5
d_call: TRBD1
cdr3_aa: CASRPDRGNTEAFF
cdr3_nt: TGTGCCAGCAGGCCGGACAGGGGGAACACTGAAGCTTTCTTT

j_call: TRBJ1-5
clone_size: -
v_call: TRBV10-3
d_call: -
cdr3_aa: CAISEAGNQPQHF
cdr3_nt: TGTGCCATCAGTGAGGCAGGCAATCAGCCCCAGCATTTT

j_call: TRBJ2-1
clone_size: -
v_call: TRBV27
d_call: TRBD1
cdr3_aa: CASGQGYNEQFF
cdr3_nt: TGTGCCAGCGGACAGGGCTACAATGAGCAGTTCTTC

j_call: TRBJ2-7
clone_size: few
v_call: TRBV7-9
d_call: -
cdr3_aa: CASSLGEGSYEQYF
cdr3_nt: TGTGCCAGCAGCTTGGGAGAGGGCTCCTACGAGCAGTACTTC

j_call: TRBJ2-5
clone_size: once
v_call: TRBV7-8
d_call: TRBD2
cdr3_aa: CASSPWEGTQETQYF
cdr3_nt: TGTGCCAGCAGCCCCTGGGAGGGGACGCAAGAGACCCAGTACTTC

j_call: TRBJ2-1
clone_size: -
v_call: TRBV3-1/TRBV3-2
d_call: TRBD2
cdr3_aa: CASSQASGRGNEQFF
cdr3_nt: TGTGCCAGCAGCCAAGCTAGCGGGAGGGGGAATGAGCAGTTCTTC

j_call: TRBJ1-2
clone_size: -
v_call: TRBV6-1
d_call: -
cdr3_aa: CASSETQQHGYTF
cdr3_nt: TGTGCCAGCAGTGAAACACAGCAGCATGGCTACACCTTC

j_call: TRBJ1-2
clone_size: -
v_call: TRBV28
d_call: -
cdr3_aa: CASSFAGQGYGYTF
cdr3_nt: TGTGCCAGCAGTTTTGCAGGGCAGGGCTATGGCTACACCTTC

j_call: TRBJ2-2
clone_size: -
v_call: TRBV4-2
d_call: TRBD2
cdr3_aa: CASSQELLAGRTGELFF
cdr3_nt: TGTGCCAGCAGCCAAGAATTACTAGCGGGGCGGACCGGGGAGCTGTTTTTT

j_call: TRBJ1-5
clone_size: -
v_call: TRBV5-6
d_call: -
cdr3_aa: CASSLGWEGSQHF
cdr3_nt: TGTGCCAGCAGCTTGGGGTGGGAGGGGTCCCAGCATTTT

j_call: TRBJ1-6
clone_size: -
v_call: TRBV30
d_call: -
cdr3_aa: CAWSVLGTPPLHF
cdr3_nt: TGTGCCTGGAGTGTTTTGGGGACACCACCCCTCCACTTT

j_call: TRBJ2-5
clone_size: -
v_call: TRBV5-1
d_call: -
cdr3_aa: CASSLDRAQETQYF
cdr3_nt: TGCGCCAGCAGCTTGGACAGGGCTCAAGAGACCCAGTACTTC

j_call: TRBJ1-2
clone_size: -
v_call: TRBV12-3/TRBV12-4
d_call: -
cdr3_aa: CASSLGGVSGYTF
cdr3_nt: TGTGCCAGCAGTTTGGGAGGGGTGAGTGGCTACACCTTC

j_call: TRBJ1-4
clone_size: -
v_call: TRBV18
d_call: -
cdr3_aa: CASSPRAQAFEKLFF
cdr3_nt: TGTGCCAGCTCACCGAGGGCCCAGGCCTTTGAAAAACTGTTTTTT

j_call: TRBJ2-1
clone_size: -
v_call: TRBV7-9
d_call: TRBD2
cdr3_aa: CASSLATGGSRDEQFF
cdr3_nt: TGTGCCAGCAGCTTAGCGACTGGCGGGAGTCGGGATGAGCAGTTCTTC

j_call: TRBJ1-1
clone_size: -
v_call: TRBV7-9
d_call: -
cdr3_aa: CASSVMYTEAFF
cdr3_nt: TGTGCCAGCAGCGTCATGTACACTGAAGCTTTCTTT

j_call: TRBJ1-4
clone_size: -
v_call: TRBV28
d_call: -
cdr3_aa: CASSPQVRKLFF
cdr3_nt: TGTGCCAGCAGTCCCCAGGTTCGAAAACTGTTTTTT

j_call: TRBJ2-7
clone_size: -
v_call: TRBV7-9
d_call: TRBD2
cdr3_aa: CASSLGLAGGGEQYF
cdr3_nt: TGTGCCAGCAGCTTAGGGCTAGCGGGAGGAGGCGAGCAGTACTTC

j_call: TRBJ2-3
clone_size: -
v_call: TRBV6-5
d_call: -
cdr3_aa: CASKGTTSTDTQYF
cdr3_nt: TGTGCCAGCAAAGGGACAACTAGCACAGATACGCAGTATTTT

j_call: TRBJ2-3
clone_size: -
v_call: TRBV5-4
d_call: TRBD2
cdr3_aa: CASSPGLAGGRRDTQYF
cdr3_nt: TGTGCCAGCAGCCCGGGACTAGCGGGAGGCCGGCGGGATACGCAGTATTTT

j_call: TRBJ2-7
clone_size: -
v_call: TRBV3-1/TRBV3-2
d_call: TRBD1
cdr3_aa: CASSPGQGEQYF
cdr3_nt: TGTGCCAGCAGCCCGGGACAGGGGGAGCAGTACTTC

j_call: TRBJ2-1
clone_size: few
v_call: TRBV11-2
d_call: -
cdr3_aa: CASSLGRAGRRSYNEQFF
cdr3_nt: TGTGCCAGCAGCTTAGGAAGGGCAGGGCGGAGATCCTACAATGAGCAGTTCTTC

j_call: TRBJ1-3
clone_size: -
v_call: TRBV6-1
d_call: -
cdr3_aa: CASSGWGTGESGNTIYF
cdr3_nt: TGTGCCAGCAGTGGGTGGGGGACTGGGGAGTCTGGAAACACCATATATTTT

j_call: TRBJ2-5
clone_size: -
v_call: TRBV4-2
d_call: TRBD2
cdr3_aa: CASSQLLAGVGWQETQYF
cdr3_nt: TGTGCCAGCAGCCAACTACTAGCGGGAGTAGGGTGGCAAGAGACCCAGTACTTC

j_call: TRBJ1-3
clone_size: -
v_call: TRBV2
d_call: -
cdr3_aa: CASSSQDRGNTIYF
cdr3_nt: TGTGCCAGCAGTTCGCAGGACAGAGGAAACACCATATATTTT

j_call: TRBJ1-3
clone_size: -
v_call: TRBV29-1
d_call: -
cdr3_aa: CSVEAGAGNTIYF
cdr3_nt: TGCAGCGTTGAAGCGGGAGCGGGAAACACCATATATTTT

j_call: TRBJ1-2
clone_size: few
v_call: TRBV30
d_call: -
cdr3_aa: CAWRGEGRANYGYTF
cdr3_nt: TGTGCCTGGAGGGGGGAGGGCAGGGCTAACTATGGCTACACCTTC

j_call: TRBJ1-1
clone_size: -
v_call: TRBV18
d_call: TRBD1
cdr3_aa: CASSPGQGAVTEAFF
cdr3_nt: TGTGCCAGCTCACCTGGACAGGGGGCGGTCACTGAAGCTTTCTTT

j_call: TRBJ1-4
clone_size: -
v_call: TRBV6-5
d_call: -
cdr3_aa: CASSSGATNEKLFF
cdr3_nt: TGTGCCAGCAGTTCGGGAGCTACTAATGAAAAACTGTTTTTT

j_call: TRBJ2-5
clone_size: -
v_call: TRBV6-5
d_call: -
cdr3_aa: CASSLAGETQYF
cdr3_nt: TGTGCCAGCAGCCTGGCAGGCGAGACCCAGTACTTC

j_call: TRBJ2-2
clone_size: -
v_call: TRBV19
d_call: -
cdr3_aa: CASSSRPNTGELFF
cdr3_nt: TGTGCCAGTAGCTCGAGGCCGAACACCGGGGAGCTGTTTTTT

j_call: TRBJ1-2
clone_size: -
v_call: TRBV5-1
d_call: -
cdr3_aa: CASSSRGGNYGYTF
cdr3_nt: TGCGCCAGCAGCTCGAGAGGGGGTAACTATGGCTACACCTTC

j_call: TRBJ2-6
clone_size: -
v_call: TRBV9
d_call: TRBD1
cdr3_aa: CASSVPFGTAGPGANVLTF
cdr3_nt: TGTGCCAGCAGCGTACCTTTTGGGACAGCAGGCCCTGGGGCCAACGTCCTGACTTTC

j_call: TRBJ2-2
clone_size: -
v_call: TRBV7-2
d_call: TRBD1
cdr3_aa: CASSLYRGNTGELFF
cdr3_nt: TGTGCCAGCAGCTTATACAGGGGTAACACCGGGGAGCTGTTTTTT

j_call: TRBJ2-4
clone_size: -
v_call: TRBV10-3
d_call: -
cdr3_aa: CAISEVAETAKNIQYF
cdr3_nt: TGTGCCATCAGTGAGGTTGCGGAAACAGCCAAAAACATTCAGTACTTC